This TCR beta chain was observed in a study of identical twins. The table lists this clonotype with a few counts. What it binds is not known. Germline assignment: CDR1 DFQATT and CDR2 SNEGSKA (reference sequence). The CDR3 extends over 14 amino acids. V shed 3 bases, J shed 1 base, and the junction held 1 base outside the gene matches. General study points: Among monozygotic twins, out-of-frame TCR alpha sharing exceeded what models predicted. Memory repertoires lacked the insertion deficit that abundant cord blood beta clonotypes showed.

Unique molecular identifiers were present on the cDNA, which also gained a universal primer site by template switching. TCRdb re-called the 5' RACE reads with MiXCR, one entry per CDR3 protein. Of fewer than 250,000 distinct CDR3 sequences in the sample, approximately 8% were seen once. These data were also reused for a study on yellow fever vaccine responses in identical twins.

V gene TRBV20-1 combines with J gene TRBJ2-5, with 11 positions matching TRBD2. Input material: CD8+ T cells sorted from blood. This clonotype was sampled from a woman between 18 and 30 years old in good health. In nucleotides, the CDR3 is TGCAGTGCTAGTGGGACTAGCGGCCAAGAGACCCAGTACTTC. This gives the protein CSASGTSGQETQYF.